This T cell receptor beta chain was captured in a study of cytomegalovirus exposure and HLA in healthy donors. Findings of the study overall: High sensitivity and specificity were reportedly achieved when the classifier diagnosed cytomegalovirus status. HLA alleles were associated with roughly 15,000 TCR beta sequences in a later analysis at 0.05 false discovery rate. Sequencing likely caused a cluster of highly shared sequence variants. In a later analysis, productive TCRs from donors in an Asian-associated ancestry cluster reportedly carried fewer N-insertions than the cohort mean.

As regards this clone: As yet, its antigen is unknown.

V trimming: 10 bases; J trimming: 7 bases; junction bases outside the gene matches: 11. The CDR3 runs 14 residues. CDR1 and CDR2 (germline): ENHRY, SYGVKD. PCR used 60 Vbeta primers and 13 Jbeta primers. Here immunoSEQ multiplex PCR was the method, and the copy in TCRdb shows in-frame clones only, minus some. The data show approximately 100,000 clones, around 79% seen once. The source of this sequence is a woman in her 40s in good health and CMV-seronegative. The sample comprised PBMCs. This chain links TRBV10-3 with TRBJ1-2, with 11 bases identical to TRBD1. DNA of the CDR3: TGTGCCAGCACCCTCGGACAGGGGGCTAGTGGCTACACCTTC. This translates into CASTLGQGASGYTF.